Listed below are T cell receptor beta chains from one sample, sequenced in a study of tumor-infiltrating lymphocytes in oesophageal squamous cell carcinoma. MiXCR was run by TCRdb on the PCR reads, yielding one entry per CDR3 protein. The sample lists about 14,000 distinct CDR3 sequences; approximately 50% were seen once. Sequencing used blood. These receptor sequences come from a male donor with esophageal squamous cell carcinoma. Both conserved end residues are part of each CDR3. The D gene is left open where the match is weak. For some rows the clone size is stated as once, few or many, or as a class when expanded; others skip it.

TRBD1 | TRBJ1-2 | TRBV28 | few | TGTGCCAGCAGACCAGACAGGGTAGGCTATGGCTACACCTTC | CASRPDRVGYGYTF
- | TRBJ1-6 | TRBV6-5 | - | TGTGCCAGCAGTGAAGCTGGCAGTGCCTGCGAGCAGTACTTT | CASSEAGSACEQYF
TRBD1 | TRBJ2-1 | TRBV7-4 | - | TGTGCCAGCAGCATGACAGGGAGCTCCTACAATGAGCAGTTCTTC | CASSMTGSSYNEQFF
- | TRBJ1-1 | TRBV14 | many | TGTGCCAGCAGCCACACACAGGATCTCCGATCAGCTTTCTTT | CASSHTQDLRSAFF
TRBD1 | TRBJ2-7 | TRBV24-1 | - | TGTGCCACCAGTGACCGGACAGGGCTCGAGCAGTACTTC | CATSDRTGLEQYF
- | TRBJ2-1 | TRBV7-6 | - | TGTGCCAGCAGCTTATTACGACGGTACAATGAGCAGTTCTTC | CASSLLRRYNEQFF
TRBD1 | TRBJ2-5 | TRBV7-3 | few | TGTGCCAGCAGTTTTCGTGGACAGGGAGAGACCCAGTACTTC | CASSFRGQGETQYF
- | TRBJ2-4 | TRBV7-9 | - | TGTGCCAGCAGCCACGGGACGGGCGCTATTCCACCCCTCCACTTC | CASSHGTGAIPPLHF
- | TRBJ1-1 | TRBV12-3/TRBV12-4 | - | TGTGCCAGCACCCCAACGGGAGGAAACACTGAAGCTTTCTTT | CASTPTGGNTEAFF
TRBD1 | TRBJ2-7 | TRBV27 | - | TGTGCCAGCAGGTGGACAGGGGGCTACGAGCAGTACTTC | CASRWTGGYEQYF
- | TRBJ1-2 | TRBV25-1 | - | TGTGCCAGCAGTGAATATGGCAGGAACTATGGCTACACCTTC | CASSEYGRNYGYTF
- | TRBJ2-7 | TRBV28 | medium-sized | TGTGCCAGCAGTGGGAGCCCGGAATTAGTCTACGAGCAGTACTTC | CASSGSPELVYEQYF
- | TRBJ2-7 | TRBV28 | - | TGTGCCAGCAGCCCCCTTGGGGACGAGCAGTACTTC | CASSPLGDEQYF
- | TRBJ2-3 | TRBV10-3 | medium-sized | TGTGCCATCAGTGCGCAGGATACGCAGTATTTT | CAISAQDTQYF
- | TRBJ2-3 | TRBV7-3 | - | TGTGCCAGCAGAGATGGGAGCACAGATACGCAGTATTTT | CASRDGSTDTQYF
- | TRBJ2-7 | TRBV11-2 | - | TGTGCCAGCAGCTTAGGGCCGACAGGTAGCTACGAGCAGTACTTC | CASSLGPTGSYEQYF
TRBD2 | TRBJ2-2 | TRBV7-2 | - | TGTGCCAGCAGCGGCAGACTAGCGGGCACCGGGGAGCTGTTTTTT | CASSGRLAGTGELFF
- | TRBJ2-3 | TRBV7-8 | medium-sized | TGTGCCAGCAGCTTAGGTTCGGGCGGCACCGGGGGCACAGATACGCAGTATTTT | CASSLGSGGTGGTDTQYF
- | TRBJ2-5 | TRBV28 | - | TGTGCCAGCAGTTTAGAACAGCCACGAGACCAGTACTTC | CASSLEQPRDQYF
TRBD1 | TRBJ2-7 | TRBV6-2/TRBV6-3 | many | TGTGCCAGCAAGCGACAGGGTTCGTACGAGCAGTACTTC | CASKRQGSYEQYF
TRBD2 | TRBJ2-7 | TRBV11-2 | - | TGTGCCAGCAGCTTAGGGTTTAGGACCCCTGGGATAGCGGGAGTTTTTAGCCCCTACGAGCAGTACTTC | CASSLGFRTPGIAGVFSPYEQYF
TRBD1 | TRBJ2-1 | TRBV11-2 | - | TGTGCCAGCAGCCGGGGACAGGCCTCCTACAATGAGCAGTTCTTC | CASSRGQASYNEQFF
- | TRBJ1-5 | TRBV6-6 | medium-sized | TGTGCCAGCAGTTACTCGACTGGATTCAATCAGCCCCAGCATTTT | CASSYSTGFNQPQHF
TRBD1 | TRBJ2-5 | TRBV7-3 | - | TGTGCCAGCAGCTTAAAGCCCTCTCCCCCGGGACAGACGTCCGTGGGGACCCAGTACTTC | CASSLKPSPPGQTSVGTQYF
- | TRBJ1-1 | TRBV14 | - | TGTGCCAGCAGCCAAGATCGGGGGGGACCGGTGAACACTGAAGCTTTCTTT | CASSQDRGGPVNTEAFF
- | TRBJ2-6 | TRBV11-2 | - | TGTGCCAGCAGCTTACTTTGGTCCTCTGGGGCCAACGTCCTGACTTTC | CASSLLWSSGANVLTF
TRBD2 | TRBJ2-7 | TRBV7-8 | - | TGTGCCAGCAGCTTAGATCCGGCGGGAGGGAACTACGAGCAGTACTTC | CASSLDPAGGNYEQYF
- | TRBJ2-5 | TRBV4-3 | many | TGCGCCAGCAGCCAAGAAGAGGGAGGGACCCAGTACTTC | CASSQEEGGTQYF
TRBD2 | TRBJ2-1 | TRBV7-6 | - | TGTGCCAGCAGCTTAGATGGTAGCGGGAGTAATGAGCAGTTCTTC | CASSLDGSGSNEQFF
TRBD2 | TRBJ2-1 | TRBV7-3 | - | TGTGCCAGCAGCTGGACTAGCGGGAGCTACAATGAGCAGTTCTTC | CASSWTSGSYNEQFF
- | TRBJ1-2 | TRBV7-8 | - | TGTGCCAGCAGCTTGCCAGGGTTCAGCGGTGGCTACACCTTC | CASSLPGFSGGYTF
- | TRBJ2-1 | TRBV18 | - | TGTGCCAGCTCGGAGATCGGGACAGAGCAGTTCTTC | CASSEIGTEQFF
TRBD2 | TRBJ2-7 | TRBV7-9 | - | TGTGCCAGCAGCTCCCGGACTAGCGGGAGGTACGAGCAGTACTTC | CASSSRTSGRYEQYF
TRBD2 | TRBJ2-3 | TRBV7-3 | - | TGTGCCAGCAGCGCGGGACTAGCGGGGGATACGCAGTATTTT | CASSAGLAGDTQYF
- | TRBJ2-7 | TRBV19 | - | TGTGCCAGTAGTGTAGGGCGAGGCTACGAGCAGTACTTC | CASSVGRGYEQYF
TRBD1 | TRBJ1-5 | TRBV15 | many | TGTGCCACCAGCAGAGATGGGGCAGGGGGGAATCAGCCCCAGCATTTT | CATSRDGAGGNQPQHF
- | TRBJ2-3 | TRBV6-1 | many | TGTGCCAGCAGTCCACGGGGGGCGGAGGCGAGCACAGATACGCAGTATTTT | CASSPRGAEASTDTQYF
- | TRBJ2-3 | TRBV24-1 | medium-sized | TGTGCCACCAGTGATGTACCGGGACAATCGAGAAATACGCAGTATTTT | CATSDVPGQSRNTQYF
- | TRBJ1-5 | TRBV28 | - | TGTGCCAGCAGTTTCGGGGTTCAGCCCCAGCAGTTT | CASSFGVQPQQF
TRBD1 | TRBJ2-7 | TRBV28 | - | TGTGCCACCCAAAAGAATTTCCGGGACAGGGGGAGCAGGTCCTACGAGCAGTACTTC | CATQKNFRDRGSRSYEQYF
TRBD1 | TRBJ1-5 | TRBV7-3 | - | TGTGCCAGCAGCTTAGAGGGAGACAGGGGACCAAGTCAGCCCCAGCATTTT | CASSLEGDRGPSQPQHF
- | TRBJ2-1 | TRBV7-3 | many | TGTGCCAGCAGCTTAGGGGGGTGGGGTGAGCAGTTCTTC | CASSLGGWGEQFF
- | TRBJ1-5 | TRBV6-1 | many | TGTGCCAGCAGTGTGTATATAGTCGGGGCGGCCAATCAGCCCCAGCATTTT | CASSVYIVGAANQPQHF
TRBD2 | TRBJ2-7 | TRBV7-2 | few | TGTGCCAGCAGCGGAAGCGGACTAGCGGGAGCCCACGAGCAGTACTTC | CASSGSGLAGAHEQYF
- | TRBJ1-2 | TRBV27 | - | TGTGCCAGCAATCCAACACCGGAGGACTATGGCTACACCTTC | CASNPTPEDYGYTF
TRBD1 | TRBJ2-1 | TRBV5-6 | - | TGTGCCAGCAGCCACCGGGACAGTTCTTACAATGAGCAGTTCTTC | CASSHRDSSYNEQFF
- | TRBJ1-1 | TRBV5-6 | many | TGTGCCAGCAGCTTGGGGGGGTTCACTGAAGCTTTCTTT | CASSLGGFTEAFF
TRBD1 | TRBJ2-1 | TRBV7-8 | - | TGTGCCAGCAGCTTAGGGGTCGTCACAGGGGTGGGTGAGCAGTTCTTC | CASSLGVVTGVGEQFF
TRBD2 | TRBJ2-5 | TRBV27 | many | TGTGCCAGCAGTCCACTAGCGGGCACCTACAATGAGCAGTACTTC | CASSPLAGTYNEQYF
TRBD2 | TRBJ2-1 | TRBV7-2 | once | TGTGCCAGCAGCTTCAGGACTAGCGGGGGCTACGAGCAGTTCTTC | CASSFRTSGGYEQFF
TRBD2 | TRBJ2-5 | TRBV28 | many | TGTGCCAGCAGTCCGTATAGCGGGAGTCTGAATGAGCAGTACTTC | CASSPYSGSLNEQYF
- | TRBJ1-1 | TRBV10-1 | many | TGCGCCAGCAGTTCGGACAAAAACACTGAAGCTTTCTTT | CASSSDKNTEAFF
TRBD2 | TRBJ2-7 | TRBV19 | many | TGTGCCAGTACCGGGACTAGCGGGGCCACCTACGAGCAGTACTTC | CASTGTSGATYEQYF
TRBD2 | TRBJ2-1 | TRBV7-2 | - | TGTGCCAGCAGCTTAAGGGGAGGGCATGAGCAGTTCTTC | CASSLRGGHEQFF
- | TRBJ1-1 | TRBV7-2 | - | TGTGCCAGCAGCTTTACAGGGTGGCACACTGAAGCTTTCTTT | CASSFTGWHTEAFF
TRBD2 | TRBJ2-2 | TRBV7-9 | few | TGTGCCAGCGTCGGGGGGTCGAACACCGGGGAGCTGTTTTTT | CASVGGSNTGELFF
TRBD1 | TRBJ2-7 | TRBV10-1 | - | TGCGCCAGCAGTGAAGGGACAGGGCCCCTCTACGAGCAGTACTTC | CASSEGTGPLYEQYF
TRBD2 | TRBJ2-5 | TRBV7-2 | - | TGTGCCAGCAGCTTTCTCACGGGGGGGCTTAAGGGAGAGACCCAGTACTTC | CASSFLTGGLKGETQYF
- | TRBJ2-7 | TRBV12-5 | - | TGTGCTAGTGGTTTGGACCTCCAGGGTCACGAGCAGTACTTC | CASGLDLQGHEQYF